This T cell receptor (beta chain) was obtained from a study of blood T cell repertoires in COVID-19. Study-wide context: COVID-19 samples, acute and convalescent, were from the United States, Italy and Spain. T cells, B-cell-depleted T cells, or PBMCs provided the cDNA or gDNA that served as material.

In the original workflow: Researchers report that nucleated cell counts were estimated from reference gene primer amplification. The data were produced by immunoSEQ multiplex PCR, yet TCRdb's version contains in-frame clones alone and is incomplete. That table supplies the V and J calls and clone size; D and trimming were determined from the DNA. Found here are roughly 150,000 clones, around 82% of them singletons; the top ten hold roughly 2%. This CDR3 contains 15 residues. Germline CDR1 reads SGHRS; CDR2 reads YFSETQ. V lost 4 bases, J lost 2 bases, and 2 bases stayed unmatched. The receptor was derived from a woman aged 80 or older with acute or convalescent COVID-19. Sequenced input: peripheral blood. This chain links TRBV5-1 with TRBJ2-6; TRBD1 matches at 8 bases. The CDR3 DNA reads as TGCGCCAGCAGCATGGACAGGGCTGGGGCCAACGTCCTGACTTTC. It is translated as CASSMDRAGANVLTF.